This TCR beta chain is from a study of cytomegalovirus exposure and HLA in healthy donors. Study conclusions and caveats: Whilst most TCR sequences proved rare, a subset of public TCRs occurred across many donors.

Use of 60 Vbeta and 13 Jbeta primers characterized the PCR. Authors' methods: Per a later analysis, the number of unique TCR beta chains was roughly 87 million, of which some 9.9 million were shared. TCRdb keeps only in-frame clones here, not all; method: immunoSEQ multiplex PCR. Clonal size and the V and J genes are those of that table, whereas D and trimming came from the DNA. The sample has 100,000 to 150,000 clones, about four fifths seen once. This CDR3 spans 15 amino acids. The germline V and J ends were trimmed by 0 bases and 1 base, with 9 bases remaining between them. The germline CDR1 and CDR2 sequences are SGHVS and FNYEAQ. In this sample, this clone turned up a few times. Antigen unknown.

This rearrangement joins TRBV7-6 to TRBJ1-1, with D uncertain. Sequenced input: PBMCs. The receptor comes from a woman in her sixties or seventies in good health and CMV-seropositive. CDR3 sequence reads: CASSLASGWNTEAFF. The CDR3 DNA reads TGTGCCAGCAGCTTAGCGTCGGGGTGGAACACTGAAGCTTTCTTT.